The present T cell receptor beta chain was sequenced within a study of T cell responses to AZD1222 COVID-19 vaccine. Overall study results and limits: Among vaccine-associated CD4 TCRs, coverage spanned spike, with dominance at 160-218 and 743-854. Among those given AZD1222, only five to seven were seropositive at baseline. Donors were largely white British and mainly female; clonal diversity was possibly underestimated. Researchers took repertoire samples only after the peak T cell response had come.

Produced via immunoSEQ multiplex PCR; TCRdb's table is partial and in-frame only. There are tens of thousands of clones in the sample; nearly 90% occur only once, and over 15% lies in the top ten. J lost 7 bases, V lost 6 bases, and 10 bases had no gene match. The CDR3 is 15 residues long. Germline CDR1 reads LNHDA; CDR2 reads SQIVND (reference sequence). In the case of this clone: What it recognizes is unknown.

This clonotype was sampled from an adult in good health. Sequenced material: peripheral blood, taken on day 0 of AZD1222 vaccination. The V and J genes are TRBV19 and TRBJ2-1; 9 nucleotides match TRBD2. CDR3 sequence reads: CASRKIAGVVNEQFF. As DNA, the CDR3 is TGTGCCAGTAGGAAAATAGCGGGAGTTGTAAATGAGCAGTTCTTC.